One sample yielded the 2 T cell receptor beta chains listed below, sequenced in a study of blood T cell repertoires in COVID-19. Clones were read by immunoSEQ multiplex PCR, and TCRdb kept only the in-frame ones, dropping some. The top ten hold 2.2% of the sample, which has around 230,000 clones, 80% to 90% seen once. The specimen was peripheral blood. These TCRs come from a man aged 30 to 39 who had recovered from COVID-19.

The rearrangement joins TRBV29-1 to TRBJ1-1; D remains unclear. Trimming removed 0 bases at V and 6 bases at J, with 17 bases between. The CDR3 has 15 amino acids. The germline gives CDR1 SQVTM, CDR2 ANQGSEA. In nucleotides, the CDR3 is TGCAGCGTTGAAGAATGGAACGGATTGGGAGCTGAAGCTTTCTTT. This encodes CSVEEWNGLGAEAFF.

The chain has TRBV7-9 and TRBJ1-1, with D hard to call. The CDR3 loop spans 14 amino acids. The V end was cut by 7 bases, the J end by 0 bases, with 12 bases between. Germline CDR1 and CDR2: SEHNR and FQNEAQ (reference sequence). CDR3 region: CASTPFSMNTEAFF. DNA of the CDR3: TGTGCCAGCACCCCCTTTAGCATGAACACTGAAGCTTTCTTT. Based on the CDR3 plus reference TRBV7-9 and TRBJ1-1, the full variable domain is DTGVSQNPRHKITKRGQNVTFRCDPISEHNRLYWYRQTLGQGPEFLTYFQNEAQLEKSRLLSDRFSAERPKGSFSTLEIQRTEQGDSAMYLCASTPFSMNTEAFFGQGTRLTVV.